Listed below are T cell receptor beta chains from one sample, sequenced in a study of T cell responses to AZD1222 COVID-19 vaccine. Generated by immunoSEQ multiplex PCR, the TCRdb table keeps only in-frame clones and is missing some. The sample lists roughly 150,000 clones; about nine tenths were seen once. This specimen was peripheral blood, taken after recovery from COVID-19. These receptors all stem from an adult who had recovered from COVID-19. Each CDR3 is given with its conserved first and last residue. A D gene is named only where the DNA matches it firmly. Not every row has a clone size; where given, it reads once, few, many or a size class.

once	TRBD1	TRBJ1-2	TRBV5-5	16	CASSLSGTGFNYGYTF	TGTGCCAGCAGCTTATCCGGGACAGGGTTTAACTATGGCTACACCTTC
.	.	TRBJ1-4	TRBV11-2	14	CASSSGMANEKLFF	TGTGCCAGCAGCTCAGGGATGGCTAATGAAAAACTGTTTTTT
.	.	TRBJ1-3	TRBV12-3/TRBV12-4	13	CASSLRWGNTIYF	TGTGCCAGCAGTTTGCGATGGGGAAACACCATATATTTT
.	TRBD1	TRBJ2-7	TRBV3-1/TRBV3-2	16	CASSPGDRAIRYEQYF	TGTGCCAGCAGCCCCGGGGACAGGGCCATCCGCTACGAGCAGTACTTC
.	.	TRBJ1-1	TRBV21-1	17	CASSKDIGFTGPPEAFF	TGTGCCAGCAGCAAAGACATCGGCTTCACGGGACCCCCTGAAGCTTTCTTT
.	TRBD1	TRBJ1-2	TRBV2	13	CASRGQGLYGYTF	TGTGCCAGCAGAGGACAGGGACTCTATGGCTACACCTTC
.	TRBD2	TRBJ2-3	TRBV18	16	CASSPLSGGATDTQYF	TGTGCCAGCTCACCCCTCAGCGGGGGGGCCACAGATACGCAGTATTTT
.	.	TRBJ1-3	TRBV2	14	CVAGGGLFGNTIYF	TGTGTAGCTGGAGGGGGGCTTTTTGGAAACACCATATATTTT
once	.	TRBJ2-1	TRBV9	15	CASSTTGTRPDEQFF	TGTGCCAGCAGCACAACCGGGACCCGCCCGGATGAGCAGTTCTTC
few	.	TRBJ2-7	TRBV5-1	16	CASSLEGTGLGLEQYF	TGCGCCAGCAGCTTGGAGGGGACCGGGCTAGGTCTGGAGCAGTACTTC
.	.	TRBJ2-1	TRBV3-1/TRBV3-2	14	CASSQERGTNEQFF	TGTGCCAGCAGCCAAGAAAGGGGGACCAATGAGCAGTTCTTC
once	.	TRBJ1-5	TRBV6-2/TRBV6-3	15	CASSYSQVSNQPQHF	TGTGCCAGCAGTTACTCTCAGGTTAGCAATCAGCCCCAGCATTTT
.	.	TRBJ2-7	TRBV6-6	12	CASRDKDVGRYF	TGTGCCAGCAGGGACAAAGACGTGGGGCGCTACTTC
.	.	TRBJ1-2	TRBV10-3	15	CAITPRTPSNYGYTF	TGTGCCATCACCCCCAGGACACCTTCGAACTATGGCTACACCTTC
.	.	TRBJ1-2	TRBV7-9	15	CASSLAVGGRYGYTF	TGTGCCAGCAGCTTAGCTGTTGGGGGACGGTATGGCTACACCTTC
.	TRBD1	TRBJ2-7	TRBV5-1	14	CASSPGTGSGEQYF	TGCGCCAGCAGCCCGGGGACAGGGTCGGGGGAGCAGTACTTC
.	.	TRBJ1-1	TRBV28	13	CASTTDRHMEAFF	TGTGCCAGCACCACCGACAGACACATGGAAGCTTTCTTT
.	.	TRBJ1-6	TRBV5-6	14	CASSLVTTNSPLHF	TGTGCCAGCAGCTTGGTGACCACAAATTCACCCCTCCACTTT
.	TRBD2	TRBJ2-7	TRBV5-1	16	CASSLAGLAGPPEQYF	TGCGCCAGCAGCTTGGCCGGACTAGCGGGACCTCCCGAGCAGTACTTC
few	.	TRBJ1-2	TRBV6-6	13	CASSRTENYGYTF	TGTGCCAGCAGTCGGACAGAAAACTATGGCTACACCTTC
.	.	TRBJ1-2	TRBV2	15	CASSTGQGTNYGYTF	TGTGCCAGCAGTACAGGGCAGGGGACTAACTATGGCTACACCTTC
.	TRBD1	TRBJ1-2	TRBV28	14	CASSPGTGVYGYTF	TGTGCCAGCAGTCCCGGGACAGGGGTCTATGGCTACACCTTC
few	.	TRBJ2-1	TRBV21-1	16	CASSKGGDREYNEQFF	TGTGCCAGCAGCAAAGGAGGGGACAGAGAGTACAATGAGCAGTTCTTC
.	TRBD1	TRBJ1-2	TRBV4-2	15	CASSQVTGVGDGYTF	TGTGCCAGCAGCCAAGTCACAGGGGTTGGTGATGGCTACACCTTC
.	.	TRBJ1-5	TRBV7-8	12	CASSLQGQPQHF	TGTGCCAGCAGCTTACAGGGGCAGCCCCAGCATTTT
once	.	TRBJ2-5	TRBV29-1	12	CSVAQGQETQYF	TGCAGCGTTGCACAGGGCCAAGAGACCCAGTACTTC
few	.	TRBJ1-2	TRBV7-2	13	CASSFGIFYGYTF	TGTGCCAGCAGCTTCGGGATCTTCTATGGCTACACCTTC
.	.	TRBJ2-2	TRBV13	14	CASSWGPNNGELFF	TGTGCCAGCAGCTGGGGACCTAACAACGGGGAGCTGTTTTTT
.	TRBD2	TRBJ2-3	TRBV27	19	CASSLYASGGGQYRQKSYF	TGTGCCAGCAGTTTATATGCTAGCGGGGGGGGCCAGTATCGGCAAAAGTCGTATTTT
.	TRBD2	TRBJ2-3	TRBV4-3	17	CASSRTLTSGVTDTQYF	TGCGCCAGCAGCCGGACCTTGACTAGCGGGGTGACAGATACGCAGTATTTT
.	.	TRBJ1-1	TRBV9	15	CASSVGGLPNTEAFF	TGTGCCAGCAGCGTAGGGGGACTGCCGAACACTGAAGCTTTCTTT
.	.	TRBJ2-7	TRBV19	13	CASSIGEGYEQYF	TGTGCCAGTAGTATAGGGGAAGGTTACGAGCAGTACTTC
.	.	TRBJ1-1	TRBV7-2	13	CASSLGGPREAFF	TGTGCCAGCAGCTTAGGAGGGCCGAGGGAAGCTTTCTTT
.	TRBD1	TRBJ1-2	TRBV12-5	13	CASGIGQAFGYTF	TGTGCTAGTGGGATAGGACAGGCGTTCGGCTACACCTTC
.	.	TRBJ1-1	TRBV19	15	CASSSVQGPNTEAFF	TGTGCCAGTAGTAGCGTCCAGGGTCCTAACACTGAAGCTTTCTTT
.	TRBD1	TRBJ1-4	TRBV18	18	CASSPRGQGERSGEKLFF	TGTGCCAGCTCACCACGGGGGCAGGGGGAGCGTTCTGGTGAAAAACTGTTTTTT
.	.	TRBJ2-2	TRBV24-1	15	CATSLTQGNTGELFF	TGTGCCACCAGTCTAACCCAGGGGAACACCGGGGAGCTGTTTTTT
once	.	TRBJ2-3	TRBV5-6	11	CASSLLDTQYF	TGTGCCAGCAGCTTGTTAGATACGCAGTATTTT
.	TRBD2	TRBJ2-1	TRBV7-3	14	CASSSSGLTNEQFF	TGTGCCAGCAGCTCCTCGGGACTAACCAATGAGCAGTTCTTC
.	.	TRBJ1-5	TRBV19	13	CASAGTSNQPQHF	TGTGCCAGTGCCGGGACAAGCAATCAGCCCCAGCATTTT
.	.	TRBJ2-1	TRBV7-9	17	CASSLEGGILSYNEQFF	TGTGCCAGCAGCTTAGAAGGTGGGATACTCTCCTACAATGAGCAGTTCTTC
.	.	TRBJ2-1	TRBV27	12	CASSINRNEQFF	TGTGCCAGCAGTATAAACAGGAATGAGCAGTTCTTC
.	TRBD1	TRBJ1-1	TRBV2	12	CASRGDSVEAFF	TGTGCCAGCAGGGGGGACAGCGTTGAAGCTTTCTTT
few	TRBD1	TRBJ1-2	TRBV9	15	CASSAGTAPNYGYTF	TGTGCCAGCAGCGCGGGGACAGCTCCTAACTATGGCTACACCTTC
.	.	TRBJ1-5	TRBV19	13	CASSIRGQQPQHF	TGTGCCAGTAGTATCCGGGGGCAACAGCCCCAGCATTTT
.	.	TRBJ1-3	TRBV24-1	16	CATSDFLELSGNTIYF	TGTGCCACCAGTGATTTCCTTGAACTTTCTGGAAACACCATATATTTT
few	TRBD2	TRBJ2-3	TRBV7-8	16	CASSRLAGGPGDTQYF	TGTGCCAGCAGCCGTCTAGCGGGGGGGCCAGGAGATACGCAGTATTTT